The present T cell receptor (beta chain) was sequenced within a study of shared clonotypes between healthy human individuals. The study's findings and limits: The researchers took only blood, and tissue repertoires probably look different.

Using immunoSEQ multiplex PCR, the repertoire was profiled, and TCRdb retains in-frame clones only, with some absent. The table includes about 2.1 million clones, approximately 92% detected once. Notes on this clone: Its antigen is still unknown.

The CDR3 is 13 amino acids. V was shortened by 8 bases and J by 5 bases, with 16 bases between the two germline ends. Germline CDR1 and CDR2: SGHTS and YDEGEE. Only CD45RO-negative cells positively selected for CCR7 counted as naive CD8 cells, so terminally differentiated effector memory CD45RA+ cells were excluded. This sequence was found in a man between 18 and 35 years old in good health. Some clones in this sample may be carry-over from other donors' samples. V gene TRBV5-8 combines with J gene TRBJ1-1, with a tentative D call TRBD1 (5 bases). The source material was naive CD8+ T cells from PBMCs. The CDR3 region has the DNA TGTGCCAGTACCTGGGGGTACGGAACTGAAGCTTTCTTT. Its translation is CASTWGYGTEAFF.